This entry concerns a single T cell receptor (beta chain). This sample was taken from a study of shared clonotypes between healthy human individuals. Across the study: CD4 naive and memory got three plates each, CD8 naive two, CD8 memory one.

Naivety among CD8 cells was defined by CD45RO negativity and positive CCR7 selection, thereby excluding terminally differentiated effector memory CD45RA+ cells. Measured with immunoSEQ multiplex PCR; TCRdb has only the in-frame clones, and not every one. The sample holds about 750,000 clones; 85% to 95% are singletons and the top ten take 24%. CDR1 LNHDA and CDR2 SQIVND come from the germline V gene (reference sequence). This CDR3 has 15 residues. V was clipped by 3 bases and J by 4 bases, with 12 bases between them. The specimen was naive CD8+ T cells sorted from blood. This clonotype was sampled from a man aged 25 to 40 in good health. V usage is TRBV19 and J usage is TRBJ2-2, with D perhaps TRBD2 (6 bases). The CDR3 DNA is TGTGCCAGTAGTATCACTAGCTTGGGCACCGGGGAGCTGTTTTTT. This translates into CASSITSLGTGELFF.